One sample yielded the 26 T cell receptor beta chains listed below, sequenced in a study of long-term antiretroviral therapy in people with HIV. The run of the v3.0 immunoSEQ assay was at survey level. This table comes from immunoSEQ multiplex PCR, and its TCRdb copy is limited to in-frame clones, with some not included. The data show tens of thousands of clones, about 80% seen once. This specimen was unsorted PBMCs, taken 0.5 years after starting antiretroviral therapy. The receptors here all came from a man aged 18-30 years with HIV.

This clone showed up just a few times. The chain carries TRBV7-9 and TRBJ1-5; D gene unclear. Germline values: CDR1 SEHNR, CDR2 FQNEAQ (reference sequence). The CDR3 totals 14 residues. V was pared by 3 bases and J by 3 bases, with 9 bases between. CDR3 loop: CASSFDTFNQPQHF. The CDR3 DNA follows: TGTGCCAGCAGCTTTGACACTTTCAATCAGCCCCAGCATTTT.

J is TRBJ2-7 and V is TRBV5-5, with D perhaps TRBD2 (6 bases). Per the germline V gene, CDR1 is SGHKS and CDR2 is YYEKEE (reference sequence). This CDR3 comprises 13 residues. The ends were cut back, 1 base at V and 2 bases at J, with 7 bases in the middle. Here the CDR3 DNA reads TGTGCCAGCAGCTTGCCGGGAGCCTACGAGCAGTACTTC. Protein sequence: CASSLPGAYEQYF. The whole variable domain, remainder taken from reference TRBV5-5 and TRBJ2-7, is DAGVTQSPTHLIKTRGQQVTLRCSPISGHKSVSWYQQVLGQGPQFIFQYYEKEERGRGNFPDRFSARQFPNYSSELNVNALLLGDSALYLCASSLPGAYEQYFGPGTRLTVT.

J is TRBJ1-5 and V is TRBV2; 9 positions agree with TRBD1. Germline V CDR1 and CDR2: SNHLY, FYNNEI. V lost 4 bases and J lost 4; bases outside the gene matches: 2. This CDR3 region has 14 residues. The CDR3 nucleotides are TGTGCCAGCAGTGGGGGGACAGGGAATCAGCCCCAGCATTTT. Encoded protein: CASSGGTGNQPQHF. Full variable domain (outside the CDR3, taken from reference TRBV2 and TRBJ1-5): EPEVTQTPSHQVTQMGQEVILRCVPISNHLYFYWYRQILGQKVEFLVSFYNNEISEKSEIFDDQFSVERPDGSNFTLKIRSTKLEDSAMYFCASSGGTGNQPQHFGDGTRLSIL.

This clone was seen only once. The V gene is TRBV30, the J gene TRBJ2-7; tentative D call: TRBD2 (5 bases). The germline V gene encodes CDR1 GTSNPN and CDR2 SVGIG (reference sequence). The CDR3 contains 13 residues. V lost 2 bases and J 10 bases, leaving 18 bases between the germline ends. The CDR3 nucleotides are TGTGCCTGGAGTTACAGTCCAGGACGGACTCAGTACTTC. Its protein is CAWSYSPGRTQYF.

A word on this clone: Additional DNA sequences in this sample encode the identical CDR3. This chain joins TRBV20-1 and TRBJ1-4, with TRBD1 as a possible D gene (6 bases). Germline V gives CDR1 DFQATT, CDR2 SNEGSKA (reference sequence). V lost 6 bases to trimming and J lost 6 bases, with 8 bases between them. This CDR3 has 11 amino acids. This CDR3 is CSAWTDEKLFF. In nucleotides, the CDR3 is TGCAGTGCCTGGACAGATGAAAAACTGTTTTTT.

The genes are TRBV5-1 and TRBJ1-1, with TRBD1 as a possible D gene (5 bases). There are 15 residues in the CDR3. CDR1 and CDR2 from the germline V gene are SGHRS and YFSETQ. V was pared by 4 bases and J by 2 bases, with 15 bases between. This CDR3 reads CASSPNTGVNTEAFF. CDR3 nucleotides: TGCGCCAGCAGCCCGAATACAGGTGTTAACACTGAAGCTTTCTTT.

The chain is built from TRBV7-2 and TRBJ1-6; D gene ambiguous. The V and J ends lost 7 bases and 7 bases respectively, with 17 bases between them. The V gene's germline CDR1 is SGHTA and CDR2 FQGNSA. The CDR3 spans 15 residues. The CDR3, as DNA: TGTGCCAGCACCTCAACAGTGGCGGGGAATTCACCCCTCCACTTT. It specifies CASTSTVAGNSPLHF.

In this sample, this clone turned up once. The V gene is TRBV19, the J gene TRBJ1-2; 9 nucleotides agree with TRBD1. CDR1 is LNHDA, CDR2 SQIVND, per germline (reference sequence). This CDR3 contains 14 residues. Trimming took 10 bases from V and 4 from J; bases not matched to a gene: 10. The CDR3 DNA is TGTGCCACCGAGCCCGGGACAGGGCCCTATGGCTACACCTTC. Its protein product is CATEPGTGPYGYTF.

The chain employs TRBV5-5 and TRBJ2-7, with TRBD1 identical over 7 bases. J lost 10 bases, V lost 0 bases, and 13 bases had no gene match. The CDR3 has 15 amino acids. Looked up from germline, CDR1 is SGHKS and CDR2 is YYEKEE (reference sequence). In nucleotides, the CDR3 is TGTGCCAGCAGCTTGGAGGGGGCGAACCGCTTAGTCCAGTACTTC. Encoded protein: CASSLEGANRLVQYF.

This sequence joins TRBV30 and TRBJ2-6; tentative D call: TRBD1 (6 bases). The ends were cut back, 5 bases at V and 4 bases at J, with 18 bases in the middle. Germline values: CDR1 GTSNPN, CDR2 SVGIG (reference sequence). The CDR3 loop spans 16 amino acids. The CDR3 DNA reads as TGTGCCTGGGGGCTCATTCAGGGGATCGGGGCCAACGTCCTGACTTTC. Encoded protein: CAWGLIQGIGANVLTF.

The J gene is TRBJ2-5, the V gene TRBV6-5, with 8 positions matching TRBD1. Trimming removed 0 bases from V and 3 bases from J; junction bases left unmatched: 0. The CDR3 extends over 14 amino acids. Germline V gene lookup returns CDR1 MNHEY and CDR2 SVGAGI. CDR3 in amino acids: CASSYSTGEETQYF. CDR3 in DNA: TGTGCCAGCAGTTACTCGACAGGGGAAGAGACCCAGTACTTC.

This sequence joins TRBV14 and TRBJ2-2; TRBD2 might be the D (6 bases). V shed 5 bases and J shed 8 bases, with 18 bases lying between them. The CDR3 runs to 15 residues. CDR1 SGHDN and CDR2 FVKESK come from the germline V gene. The CDR3, as DNA: TGTGCCAGCAGCACCCCGGGACTGATACGTGGGGAGCTGTTTTTT. As protein: CASSTPGLIRGELFF. Complete variable domain (other parts from reference TRBV14 and TRBJ2-2): EAGVTQFPSHSVIEKGQTVTLRCDPISGHDNLYWYRRVMGKEIKFLLHFVKESKQDESGMPNNRFLAERTGGTYSTLKVQPAELEDSGVYFCASSTPGLIRGELFFGEGSRLTVL.

This rearrangement joins TRBV10-2 to TRBJ1-1, with D maybe TRBD1 (6 bases). The V gene lost 4 bases and the J gene lost 4 bases, with 13 bases spanning the gap. CDR3 size: 14 residues. Germline V lookup: CDR1 WSHSY, CDR2 SAAADI. The CDR3 loop reads CASSGSTGSTEAFF. The CDR3 region has the DNA TGCGCCAGCAGTGGAAGTACAGGGTCCACTGAAGCTTTCTTT.

In its sample, this clone was seen a few times. This chain connects TRBV7-6 to TRBJ1-3; unclear D gene. CDR1 and CDR2 (germline): SGHVS, FNYEAQ. V lost 0 bases, J lost 0 bases, and 12 bases lay in between. The CDR3 runs 17 residues. For the CDR3, the DNA is TGTGCCAGCAGCTTAGCCAGGCAGGCCGTCTCTGGAAACACCATATATTTT. The encoded protein is CASSLARQAVSGNTIYF. The full variable domain, its missing parts supplied by reference TRBV7-6 and TRBJ1-3, is GAGVSQSPRYKVTKRGQDVALRCDPISGHVSLYWYRQALGQGPEFLTYFNYEAQQDKSGLPNDRFSAERPEGSISTLTIQRTEQRDSAMYRCASSLARQAVSGNTIYFGEGSWLTVV.

The J gene is TRBJ2-2, the V gene TRBV7-6; TRBD1 matches at 8 bases. This CDR3 is built from 22 residues. Trimming at V came to 1 base and at J to 4 bases, leaving 23 bases not matched to a gene. Germline assignment: CDR1 SGHVS and CDR2 FNYEAQ. The CDR3 reads CASSLDMGPGGIFPRVTGELFF. The DNA of the CDR3 is TGTGCCAGCAGCTTAGATATGGGTCCAGGGGGCATTTTCCCCCGAGTCACCGGGGAGCTGTTTTTT.

The chain couples TRBV5-4 to TRBJ2-7; TRBD1 matches at 10 bases. V lost 4 bases, J lost 2 bases, and 6 bases stayed unmatched. The germline gives CDR1 SGHNT, CDR2 YYREEE (reference sequence). CDR3 length: 15 residues. CDR3 sequence reads: CASSPGTGATYEQYF. CDR3 nucleotide sequence: TGTGCCAGCAGCCCCGGGACAGGGGCTACCTACGAGCAGTACTTC. Full variable domain (remainder filled in from reference TRBV5-4 and TRBJ2-7): ETGVTQSPTHLIKTRGQQVTLRCSSQSGHNTVSWYQQALGQGPQFIFQYYREEENGRGNFPPRFSGLQFPNYSSELNVNALELDDSALYLCASSPGTGATYEQYFGPGTRLTVT.

The rearrangement joins TRBV4-3 to TRBJ2-4; 7 bases align to TRBD1. This CDR3 is 17 amino acids long. Trimming took 0 bases from V and 0 from J; bases not matched to a gene: 5. Per germline, CDR1 LGHNA and CDR2 YSLEER. The CDR3 DNA is TGCGCCAGCAGCCAAGAGGGGACAGTACTAGCCAAAAACATTCAGTACTTC. It codes for CASSQEGTVLAKNIQYF.

V gene TRBV19 combines with J gene TRBJ2-6; a possible D gene is TRBD1 (5 bases). This CDR3 region has 15 residues. V lost 6 bases, J lost 2 bases, and 11 bases lay in between. Per germline, CDR1 LNHDA and CDR2 SQIVND (reference sequence). The CDR3 here is CASRPSGTGANVLTF. The CDR3, as DNA: TGTGCCAGTAGGCCTTCAGGGACTGGGGCCAACGTCCTGACTTTC.

J is TRBJ2-7 and V is TRBV4-1; 7 nucleotides align to TRBD1. The V and J ends lost 4 bases and 2 bases, in that order; junction bases with no gene match: 5. Germline assignment: CDR1 MGHRA and CDR2 YSYEKL. The CDR3 covers 14 residues. In DNA, the CDR3 is TGCGCCAGCAGCCCTTTTACAGGGGCCTACGAGCAGTACTTC. Protein sequence: CASSPFTGAYEQYF.

The chain uses TRBV5-1 and TRBJ2-2, with TRBD2 as a possible D gene (6 bases). Trimming took 4 bases from V and 7 from J, leaving 17 bases between them. CDR1 is SGHRS, CDR2 YFSETQ, per germline. The CDR3 runs 15 residues. The CDR3 loop is CASSPSGVRDGELFF. The CDR3 DNA sequence: TGCGCCAGCAGCCCATCCGGCGTGCGGGACGGGGAGCTGTTTTTT.

The genes are TRBV29-1 and TRBJ2-7; 9 bases are a match to TRBD1. The CDR3 is 13 residues long. Germline assignment: CDR1 SQVTM and CDR2 ANQGSEA. Trimming at V came to 5 bases and at J to 2 bases, leaving 4 bases not matched to a gene. The CDR3 loop is CSVTGQGPYEQYF. As DNA, the CDR3 is TGCAGCGTTACGGGACAGGGTCCCTACGAGCAGTACTTC.

The chain recombines TRBV7-6 with TRBJ2-7; D possibly uses TRBD1 or TRBD2 (5 bases each). This CDR3 has 14 residues. The V gene lost 1 base and the J gene lost 2 bases, with 9 bases spanning the gap. Germline V CDR1 and CDR2: SGHVS, FNYEAQ. CDR3 in DNA: TGTGCCAGCAGCTTAGATCCGGGGCCCTACGAGCAGTACTTC. Translating gives CASSLDPGPYEQYF.

This clone was seen a few times. V is TRBV4-2 and J is TRBJ2-2; D gene unclear. Trimming stripped 1 base from V and 6 bases from J, with 12 bases between. The CDR3 has 15 amino acids. Per the germline V gene, CDR1 is LGHNA and CDR2 is YNFKEQ. This CDR3 is CASSQAIVSPGELFF. DNA of the CDR3: TGTGCCAGCAGCCAAGCAATTGTATCTCCCGGGGAGCTGTTTTTT.

In DNA form, the CDR3 reads TGTGCCAGCAGCTGGGGGCTGGCGGGAGTCGAAGATACGCAGTATTTT. This sequence encodes CASSWGLAGVEDTQYF. The rearrangement links TRBV5-4 to TRBJ2-3, with D perhaps TRBD2 (7 bases). V lost 3 bases, J lost 5 bases, and 19 bases lay in between. The CDR3 contains 16 residues. The germline CDR1 and CDR2 sequences are SGHNT and YYREEE (reference sequence). The full variable domain, rest sourced from reference TRBV5-4 and TRBJ2-3, is ETGVTQSPTHLIKTRGQQVTLRCSSQSGHNTVSWYQQALGQGPQFIFQYYREEENGRGNFPPRFSGLQFPNYSSELNVNALELDDSALYLCASSWGLAGVEDTQYFGPGTRLTVL.

The chain links TRBV19 to TRBJ1-1; D not certain. The CDR3 spans 11 residues. CDR1 and CDR2 (germline): LNHDA, SQIVND (reference sequence). Between the trimmed V and J ends, which lost 8 bases and 10 bases, there was a span of 14 bases. DNA of the CDR3: TGTGCCAGTTCCAGGTGGGAGGCAGCTTTCTTT. Translating gives CASSRWEAAFF.

The J gene is TRBJ2-3, the V gene TRBV19; D perhaps matches TRBD2 (5 bases). There are 13 residues in the CDR3. V lost 7 bases and J 5 bases, leaving 13 bases between the germline ends. Germline CDR1 LNHDA, CDR2 SQIVND (reference sequence). CDR3 in amino acids: CASNPDLGDTQYF. The CDR3, as DNA: TGTGCCAGTAACCCGGACTTGGGAGATACGCAGTATTTT.